Presented here are 8 T cell receptor beta chains from one specimen sequenced in a study of cytomegalovirus exposure and HLA in healthy donors. Primers included in the PCR were 60 Vbeta and 13 Jbeta primers. Using immunoSEQ multiplex PCR, the repertoire was profiled, and TCRdb retains in-frame clones only, with some absent. The sample carries some 140,000 clones, 60% to 80% recorded once. The sample was PBMCs. Receptors originate from a man aged 18 to 30 in good health and CMV-seronegative.

This sequence joins TRBV6-5 and TRBJ2-7; perhaps TRBD1 as D (5 bases). Trimming cost V 11 bases and J 5 bases, with 13 bases left between them. Per the germline V gene, CDR1 is MNHEY and CDR2 is SVGAGI. The CDR3 consists of 11 residues. The CDR3 DNA reads as TGTGCCCGCCCACAAGGGGACGAGCAGTACTTC. Its translation: CARPQGDEQYF.

The V and J genes are TRBV10-3 and TRBJ1-2; 8 positions match TRBD1. Germline V lookup: CDR1 ENHRY, CDR2 SYGVKD. The V and J ends lost 5 bases and 6 bases, in that order; junction bases with no gene match: 8. The CDR3 is 14 amino acids. The CDR3 DNA is TGTGCCATCAGTCAGGGGGCGAATCGAAATGGCTACACCTTC. Encoded protein: CAISQGANRNGYTF.

CDR3 sequence: CASSDGTGLYQPQHF. In DNA form, the CDR3 reads TGTGCCAGCTCAGATGGGACAGGGTTGTATCAGCCCCAGCATTTT. V gene TRBV18 combines with J gene TRBJ1-5; 9 nucleotides align to TRBD1. The CDR3 is made up of 15 amino acids. Germline V CDR1 and CDR2: KGHSH, LQKENI. The trim removed 5 bases at V and 5 bases at J, leaving 7 bases unmatched.

The chain couples TRBV6-5 to TRBJ1-2, with TRBD1 identical over 10 bases. The CDR3 covers 15 residues. V lost 8 bases and J lost 4; bases outside the gene matches: 10. CDR1 MNHEY and CDR2 SVGAGI come from the germline V gene. DNA for the CDR3: TGTGCCAGCGGGAGACAGGGGGCAGAACGCTATGGCTACACCTTC. This codes for CASGRQGAERYGYTF.

This chain joins TRBV29-1 and TRBJ2-3; no clear D gene. CDR3 length: 12 residues. Germline assignment: CDR1 SQVTM and CDR2 ANQGSEA. The germline V and J ends were trimmed by 3 bases and 2 bases, with 6 bases remaining between them. The CDR3 reads CSVDVYTDTQYF. The CDR3 nucleotides read TGCAGCGTTGATGTATACACAGATACGCAGTATTTT.

This chain connects TRBV4-2 to TRBJ2-1, with 7 nucleotides matching TRBD1. Trimming at V came to 4 bases and at J to 4 bases, leaving 7 bases not matched to a gene. There are 15 residues in the CDR3. Germline values: CDR1 LGHNA, CDR2 YNFKEQ. CDR3: CASSLRQGGYNEQFF. CDR3 bases: TGTGCCAGCAGCCTTCGACAGGGTGGATACAATGAGCAGTTCTTC.

The chain combines TRBV7-9 with TRBJ1-2; 8 bases match TRBD1. Looked up from germline, CDR1 is SEHNR and CDR2 is FQNEAQ (reference sequence). The CDR3 extends over 17 amino acids. V trimming: 6 bases; J trimming: 7 bases; junction bases outside the gene matches: 19. The CDR3 DNA reads TGTGCCAGCAGGTTCGCTAGTGGGGCGCAGGGGGCGCGTGGCTACACCTTC. Translated: CASRFASGAQGARGYTF.

The chain is built from TRBV7-6 and TRBJ1-3, with D maybe TRBD1 (5 bases). Germline CDR1 SGHVS, CDR2 FNYEAQ. Trimming stripped 2 bases from V and 3 bases from J, with 8 bases between. The CDR3 spans 14 residues. The CDR3 DNA follows: TGTGCCAGCAGCTTACAGGGCGGTGGAAACACCATATATTTT. This sequence encodes CASSLQGGGNTIYF. The entire variable domain, with the rest obtained from reference TRBV7-6 and TRBJ1-3, is as follows: GAGVSQSPRYKVTKRGQDVALRCDPISGHVSLYWYRQALGQGPEFLTYFNYEAQQDKSGLPNDRFSAERPEGSISTLTIQRTEQRDSAMYRCASSLQGGGNTIYFGEGSWLTVV.